This T cell receptor beta chain was recovered during a study of T cells in Graves' hyperthyroidism and ophthalmopathy. The study, taken as a whole, reports: Stable hyperthyroidism was separated from ophthalmopathy by a model based on 13 V-J features.

RNA transcripts served as the template for amplifying TCR beta CDR3 regions. The HTBI primer set was used in a first-round RT-PCR of the TCR CDR3. TCRdb redid the calling of the multiplex PCR reads with MiXCR, one entry per CDR3 protein. The repertoire holds 310,000 or so distinct CDR3 sequences, with about 15% as singletons. This clonotype came up many times. Antigen specificity is unknown. The germline V gene encodes CDR1 LGHDT and CDR2 YNNKEL (reference sequence). The CDR3 is 15 residues long. Trimming stripped 4 bases from V and 4 bases from J, with 13 bases between. The sequenced sample was blood. The V gene is TRBV3-1, the J gene TRBJ1-4; tentative D call: TRBD1 (5 bases). This TCR was recovered from a woman aged 60 to 75 with Graves' ophthalmopathy. The CDR3 reads CASSPWDGHNEKLFF. The CDR3 DNA is TGTGCCAGCAGCCCGTGGGACGGTCATAATGAAAAACTGTTTTTT. The complete variable domain, with remaining parts taken from reference TRBV3-1 and TRBJ1-4, reads DTAVSQTPKYLVTQMGNDKSIKCEQNLGHDTMYWYKQDSKKFLKIMFSYNNKELIINETVPNRFSPKSPDKAHLNLHINSLELGDSAVYFCASSPWDGHNEKLFFGSGTQLSVL.